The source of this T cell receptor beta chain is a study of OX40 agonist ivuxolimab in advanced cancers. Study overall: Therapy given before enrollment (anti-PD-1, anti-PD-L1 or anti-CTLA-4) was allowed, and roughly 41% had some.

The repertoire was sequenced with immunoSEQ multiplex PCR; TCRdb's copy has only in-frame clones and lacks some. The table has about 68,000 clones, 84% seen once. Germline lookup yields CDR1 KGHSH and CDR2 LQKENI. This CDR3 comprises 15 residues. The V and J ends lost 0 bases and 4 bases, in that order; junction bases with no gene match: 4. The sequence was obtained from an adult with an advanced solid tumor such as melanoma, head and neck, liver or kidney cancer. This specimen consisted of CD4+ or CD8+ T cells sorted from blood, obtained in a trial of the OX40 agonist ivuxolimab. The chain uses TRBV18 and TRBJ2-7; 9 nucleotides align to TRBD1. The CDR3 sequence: CASSPPSGQGYEQYF. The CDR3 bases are TGTGCCAGCTCACCACCCTCGGGACAGGGATACGAGCAGTACTTC.